This T cell receptor beta chain was documented in a study of T-cell memory formation after mild COVID-19. Sample barcodes and UMIs were carried by the TCR alpha and TCR beta cDNA libraries that 5'RACE generated with constant-segment primers. TCRdb independently ran MiXCR on the 5' RACE reads; one entry per CDR3 protein. The data contain 280,000 or so distinct CDR3 sequences, under 20% of them singletons. The CDR3 extends over 12 amino acids. V lost 3 bases, J lost 5 bases, and 4 bases lay in between. Germline V gene lookup returns CDR1 MDHEN and CDR2 SYDVKM. General study findings and limits: Pre-infection memory already had some responding clones, implying cross-reactive memory joined. Clones contracting over day 15 to 85 were CD4/CD8 balanced, with later expanders leaning CD4+. Nothing confirmed that second-wave clones peaking on day 37 were specific for SARS-CoV-2.

This clonotype was counted ten times or more. The antigen is not known. Sequenced material: PBMCs or a T cell subset sorted from them (not recorded which). The chain employs TRBV28 and TRBJ2-2; D gene uncertain. The source is a man aged 18 to 30 who had mild COVID-19 (a few samples of this study predate the infection). Cell type and time point are not known. The CDR3 DNA reads as TGTGCCAGCAGTTTTCGTACCGGGGAGCTGTTTTTT. It encodes CASSFRTGELFF.